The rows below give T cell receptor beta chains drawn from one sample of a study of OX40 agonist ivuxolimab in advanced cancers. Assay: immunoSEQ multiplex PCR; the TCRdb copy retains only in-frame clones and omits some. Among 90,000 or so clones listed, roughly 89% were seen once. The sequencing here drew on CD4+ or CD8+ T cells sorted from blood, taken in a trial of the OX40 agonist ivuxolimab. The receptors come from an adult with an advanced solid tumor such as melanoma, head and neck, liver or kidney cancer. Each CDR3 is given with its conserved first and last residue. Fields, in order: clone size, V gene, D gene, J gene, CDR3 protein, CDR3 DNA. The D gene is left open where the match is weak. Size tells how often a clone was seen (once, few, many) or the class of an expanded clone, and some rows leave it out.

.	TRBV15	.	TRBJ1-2	CATSRDIEGVRYTF	TGTGCCACCAGCAGAGATATAGAAGGGGTACGCTACACCTTC
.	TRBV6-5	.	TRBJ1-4	CASGRNPNEKLFF	TGTGCCAGCGGTAGAAATCCTAATGAAAAACTGTTTTTT
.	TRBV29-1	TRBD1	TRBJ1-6	CSVGQGYNSPLHF	TGCAGCGTGGGACAGGGCTATAATTCACCCCTCCACTTT
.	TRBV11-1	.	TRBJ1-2	CASSPEGGINYGYTF	TGTGCCAGCAGCCCAGAGGGGGGGATCAACTATGGCTACACCTTC
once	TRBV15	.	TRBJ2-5	CATSRGGDETQYF	TGTGCCACCAGCAGAGGGGGGGATGAGACCCAGTACTTC
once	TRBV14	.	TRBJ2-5	CASSRPGNQETQYF	TGTGCCAGCAGCCGGCCGGGGAATCAAGAGACCCAGTACTTC
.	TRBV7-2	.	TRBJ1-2	CASSQTHYGYTF	TGTGCCAGCAGCCAAACTCATTATGGCTACACCTTC
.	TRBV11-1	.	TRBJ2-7	CASSPNRDEQYF	TGTGCCAGCAGCCCTAACAGGGACGAGCAGTACTTC
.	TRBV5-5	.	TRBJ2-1	CASSLIPIGSSYNEQFF	TGTGCCAGCAGCTTGATTCCGATAGGGTCCTCCTACAATGAGCAGTTCTTC
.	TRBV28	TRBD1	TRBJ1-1	CASSDRDTEAFF	TGTGCCAGCAGTGACAGGGACACTGAAGCTTTCTTT
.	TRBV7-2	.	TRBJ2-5	CASSLKQGGFQETQYF	TGTGCCAGCAGCTTAAAGCAGGGGGGGTTCCAAGAGACCCAGTACTTC
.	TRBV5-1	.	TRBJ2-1	CASSLEAGFDEQFF	TGCGCCAGCAGCTTGGAGGCGGGGTTCGATGAGCAGTTCTTC
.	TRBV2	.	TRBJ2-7	CASSETTPGQSIF	TGTGCCAGCAGTGAAACCACTCCGGGACAATCAATTTTC
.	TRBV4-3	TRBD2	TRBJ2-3	CASSRREAYTDTQYF	TGCGCCAGCAGCCGACGGGAGGCCTACACAGATACGCAGTATTTT